What follows are 30 T cell receptor beta chains derived from one specimen sequenced in a study of blood T cell repertoires in COVID-19. Assay used: immunoSEQ multiplex PCR; TCRdb lists only in-frame clones, some missing. The data contain a few hundred thousand clones, almost 90% of them seen just once; the ten biggest clones take up about 15%. Sequencing used PBMCs or T cells enriched from blood (not recorded which). The receptor source for this set is a woman between 50 and 59 years old with acute COVID-19.

The rearrangement links TRBV5-4 to TRBJ2-5; maybe TRBD2 (6 bases). Deletions cut 9 bases from V and 2 bases from J, with 23 bases between. This CDR3 is 16 amino acids long. The germline V gene encodes CDR1 SGHNT and CDR2 YYREEE (reference sequence). The CDR3 sequence is CATSLGGATPQETQYF. The CDR3 coding sequence is TGTGCCACCTCACTCGGGGGAGCGACCCCACAAGAGACCCAGTACTTC.

V is TRBV2 and J is TRBJ2-2, with TRBD2 matching 9 bases. There are 18 residues in the CDR3. V trimming: 6 bases; J trimming: 2 bases; junction bases outside the gene matches: 13. Germline assignment: CDR1 SNHLY and CDR2 FYNNEI. The CDR3 DNA reads as TGTGCCAGCAGACCATCCGTCGGACTAGCGATAAACACCGGGGAGCTGTTTTTT. This codes for CASRPSVGLAINTGELFF.

The V gene is TRBV6-5, the J gene TRBJ2-5; a possible D gene is TRBD2 (6 bases). This CDR3 spans 13 amino acids. V dropped 5 bases and J dropped 1 base, with 8 bases sitting between them. Germline CDR1 and CDR2: MNHEY and SVGAGI. In nucleotides, the CDR3 is TGTGCCAGCAGTCTAGCGCGCCAAGAGACCCAGTACTTC. Translating gives CASSLARQETQYF.

This chain connects TRBV9 to TRBJ1-3, with 7 bases identical to TRBD1. V lost 4 bases, J lost 0 bases, and 10 bases stayed unmatched. Germline loops: CDR1 SGDLS, CDR2 YYNGEE. The CDR3 is 17 amino acids. The DNA of the CDR3 is TGTGCCAGCAGCTCCATGGACAGGTCATCCTCTGGAAACACCATATATTTT. It encodes CASSSMDRSSSGNTIYF.

With regard to this clone: The junction differs from germline at one of its ends, possibly a read error. The chain has TRBV12-3 or TRBV12-4 and TRBJ1-2, with TRBD1 identical over 10 bases. The CDR3 covers 13 residues. The CDR3: CASSYRDRGFRAF. The CDR3 DNA follows: TGTGCCAGCAGTTACCGGGACAGGGGTTTTAGGGCCTTC.

The J gene is TRBJ2-2, the V gene TRBV19; D not certain. CDR1 is LNHDA and CDR2 is SQIVND in the germline V gene (reference sequence). With 6 bases removed from V and 4 bases from J, the gap between germline ends came to 12 bases. This CDR3 contains 14 residues. The CDR3 DNA follows: TGTGCCAGTAGCCATTCTGTACTCACCGGGGAGCTGTTTTTT. Protein sequence: CASSHSVLTGELFF.

The J gene is TRBJ1-1, the V gene TRBV25-1; TRBD1 agrees at 7 bases. This CDR3 has 16 residues. Germline loops: CDR1 MGHDK, CDR2 SYGVNS. V trimming: 4 bases; J trimming: 1 base; junction bases outside the gene matches: 9. The DNA for the CDR3 is TGTGCCAGCAGTGGCCACACGGGACAGACGAACACTGAAGCTTTCTTT. Translation gives CASSGHTGQTNTEAFF.

The chain joins TRBV19 to TRBJ1-1, with 11 bases lining up with TRBD1. The V gene end was trimmed by 6 bases and the J gene end by 5 bases; junction bases not matched to a gene: 5. Germline-derived CDR1 and CDR2 are LNHDA and SQIVND (reference sequence). The CDR3 has 14 residues. The CDR3 loop is CASSGDRGLTEAFF. Written as DNA, the CDR3 is TGTGCCAGTAGCGGGGACAGGGGGTTGACTGAAGCTTTCTTT.

The count of this clone is one. In the same sample, other DNA sequences code for this CDR3. The chain has TRBV11-3 and TRBJ2-1; 12 bases are shared with TRBD2. V dropped 1 base and J dropped 7; count of bases not matched to a gene: 2. This CDR3 comprises 15 residues. Germline lookup yields CDR1 SGHNT and CDR2 YENEEA. The CDR3 DNA follows: TGTGCCAGCAGCTTAGGGCTAGCGGGAGGGAATGAGCAGTTCTTC. It translates to CASSLGLAGGNEQFF.

This clone was picked up a small number of times. The rearrangement links TRBV9 to TRBJ2-6; perhaps TRBD2 as D (5 bases). Germline assignment: CDR1 SGDLS and CDR2 YYNGEE. There are 16 residues in the CDR3. V dropped 0 bases and J dropped 2 bases, with 9 bases sitting between them. This CDR3 reads CASSVGGRAGANVLTF. In DNA form, the CDR3 reads TGTGCCAGCAGCGTAGGAGGGAGAGCTGGGGCCAACGTCCTGACTTTC.

This chain connects TRBV7-3 to TRBJ2-5; 13 bases are shared with TRBD2. CDR3 length: 15 amino acids. Looked up from germline, CDR1 is SGHTA and CDR2 is FQGTGA. Trimming took 2 bases from V and 5 from J; bases not matched to a gene: 2. CDR3 bases: TGTGCCAGCAGCTTAGGGACTAGCGGGACGGAGACCCAGTACTTC. Residues: CASSLGTSGTETQYF.

This clone was observed a single time. The chain carries TRBV7-9 and TRBJ2-2; D is uncertain. The ends were cut back, 3 bases at V and 7 bases at J, with 6 bases in the middle. Germline CDR1 reads SEHNR; CDR2 reads FQNEAQ (reference sequence). The CDR3 spans 12 residues. The CDR3 spells CASSFVGGELFF. The CDR3, as DNA: TGTGCCAGCAGCTTCGTCGGCGGGGAGCTGTTTTTT.

In its sample, this clone was seen once. This sequence joins TRBV5-1 and TRBJ2-3; TRBD2 might be the D (5 bases). Germline V CDR1 and CDR2: SGHRS, YFSETQ. This CDR3 is 15 amino acids long. The germline V and J ends were trimmed by 0 bases and 4 bases, with 12 bases remaining between them. CDR3 amino acids: CASSLVASGPDTQYF. The CDR3 DNA is TGCGCCAGCAGCTTGGTAGCGTCGGGCCCAGATACGCAGTATTTT. The variable domain in full, with the rest retrieved from reference TRBV5-1 and TRBJ2-3, is KAGVTQTPRYLIKTRGQQVTLSCSPISGHRSVSWYQQTPGQGLQFLFEYFSETQRNKGNFPGRFSGRQFSNSRSEMNVSTLELGDSALYLCASSLVASGPDTQYFGPGTRLTVL.

This clone was observed a single time. This rearrangement joins TRBV7-3 to TRBJ2-1, with D possibly TRBD2 on 6 matching bases. The length of the CDR3 is 16 residues. V was cut by 3 bases and J by 1 base, with 13 bases left in between. Germline CDR1 reads SGHTA; CDR2 reads FQGTGA. The CDR3 here is CASSFRASASYNEQFF. DNA of the CDR3: TGTGCCAGCAGCTTTAGGGCTAGCGCTTCCTACAATGAGCAGTTCTTC.

This chain connects TRBV18 to TRBJ1-6; D is uncertain. Per the germline V gene, CDR1 is KGHSH and CDR2 is LQKENI. The CDR3 is 15 amino acids. The V end was cut by 2 bases, the J end by 10 bases, with 15 bases between. Written as DNA, the CDR3 is TGTGCCAGCTCACCAGCGATTGTCGGGGTCTCACCCCTCCACTTT. As protein: CASSPAIVGVSPLHF.

This chain uses TRBV3-1 (or the pseudogene TRBV3-2) with TRBJ2-7; D call uncertain. Deletions cut 1 base from V and 6 bases from J, with 4 bases between. The CDR3 runs 11 residues. The germline CDR1 and CDR2 sequences are LGHDT and YNNKEL (reference sequence). The CDR3 protein is CASSQALEQYF. The CDR3, as DNA: TGTGCCAGCAGCCAAGCCCTCGAGCAGTACTTC.

The genes are TRBV5-1 and TRBJ2-6; 9 nucleotides line up with TRBD1. V trimming: 6 bases; J trimming: 4 bases; junction bases outside the gene matches: 5. CDR3 length equals 15 residues. The germline gives CDR1 SGHRS, CDR2 YFSETQ. CDR3 loop: CASKQGAVGANVLTF. The CDR3, as DNA: TGCGCCAGCAAACAGGGGGCTGTCGGGGCCAACGTCCTGACTTTC.

This clone was picked up a small number of times. The chain couples TRBV2 to TRBJ2-2; a possible D gene is TRBD2 (5 bases). Germline V gene sequence: CDR1 SNHLY, CDR2 FYNNEI. The CDR3 totals 12 residues. V was pared by 10 bases and J by 4 bases, with 10 bases between. In DNA, the CDR3 is TGTGCCACCCAGAGCGGCACCGGGGAGCTGTTTTTT. Protein: CATQSGTGELFF.

J is TRBJ2-7 and V is TRBV5-4; TRBD2 might be the D (6 bases). This CDR3 is built from 16 residues. The V and J ends lost 1 base and 3 bases respectively, with 17 bases between them. Germline lookup yields CDR1 SGHNT and CDR2 YYREEE (reference sequence). The CDR3: CASSLFRFGGNYEQYF. CDR3 DNA: TGTGCCAGCAGCTTGTTCCGATTCGGCGGGAACTACGAGCAGTACTTC.

The chain is built from TRBV6-5 and TRBJ1-3; no reliable D call. With 4 bases removed from V and 0 bases from J, the gap between germline ends came to 7 bases. CDR3 length: 14 amino acids. Germline assignment: CDR1 MNHEY and CDR2 SVGAGI. The DNA of the CDR3 is TGTGCCAGCAGTTCACTGAGCTCTGGAAACACCATATATTTT. Its translation: CASSSLSSGNTIYF.

This sequence joins TRBV19 and TRBJ2-2; no reliable D call. In germline, CDR1 is LNHDA, CDR2 SQIVND (reference sequence). Between the trimmed V and J ends, which lost 2 bases and 6 bases, there was a span of 7 bases. This CDR3 comprises 13 residues. The CDR3: CASSIIVSGELFF. The CDR3, as DNA: TGTGCCAGTAGTATAATAGTATCCGGGGAGCTGTTTTTT.

J is TRBJ1-3 and V is TRBV19; D uncertain. This CDR3 spans 17 amino acids. CDR1 is LNHDA, CDR2 SQIVND, per germline (reference sequence). V was pared by 5 bases and J by 0 bases, with 17 bases between. The CDR3 sequence: CASSRHDPPSSGNTIYF. The CDR3 bases are TGTGCCAGTAGTCGACACGACCCGCCGAGCTCTGGAAACACCATATATTTT.

The V call is TRBV7-3, the J call TRBJ2-2; D uncertain. Germline V CDR1 and CDR2: SGHTA, FQGTGA. Between the trimmed V and J ends, which lost 2 bases and 0 bases, there was a span of 4 bases. The CDR3 sequence is 14 residues long. The CDR3 DNA reads as TGTGCCAGCAGCTTACAGACGAACACCGGGGAGCTGTTTTTT. Encoded protein: CASSLQTNTGELFF.

A single count supports this clone. V gene TRBV30 combines with J gene TRBJ1-2; D is undetermined. The V end was cut by 8 bases, the J end by 1 base, with 14 bases between. The V gene's germline CDR1 is GTSNPN and CDR2 SVGIG (reference sequence). This CDR3 is 13 amino acids long. In DNA, the CDR3 is TGTGCCCGCGCTGGCCAGGTTAACTATGGCTACACCTTC. Amino acid sequence: CARAGQVNYGYTF.

V and J are TRBV5-1 and TRBJ2-7, with D possibly being TRBD1 (6 bases). Per germline, CDR1 SGHRS and CDR2 YFSETQ. Trimming left V 0 bases short and J 2 bases short, with 12 bases between. This CDR3 comprises 15 residues. CDR3 sequence reads: CASSLAQGATYEQYF. For the CDR3, the DNA is TGCGCCAGCAGCTTGGCACAGGGTGCAACCTACGAGCAGTACTTC.

This clone appeared many times. The missing conserved phenylalanine or tryptophan at the end of this CDR3 makes a read error likely. Because the CDR3's place on the DNA is in doubt, the DNA is left out and the CDR3 is given as listed by TCRdb. The chain carries TRBV11-2 and TRBJ2-4; the table gives TRBD2 as D, unverified against the DNA. The germline V gene has CDR1 SGHAT and CDR2 FQNNGV. The CDR3 length equals 12 residues, ends included. CDR3: CASSLKGVSPYL.

The V gene is TRBV7-3, the J gene TRBJ2-3; 11 nucleotides agree with TRBD2. Looked up from germline, CDR1 is SGHTA and CDR2 is FQGTGA. The CDR3 has 15 amino acids. The trim removed 5 bases at V and 3 bases at J, leaving 4 bases unmatched. The CDR3: CASSPLAGGTDTQYF. The CDR3 coding sequence is TGTGCCAGCAGCCCTCTAGCGGGAGGTACAGATACGCAGTATTTT. Looking up the rest from reference TRBV7-3 and TRBJ2-3 gives the full variable domain: GAGVSQTPSNKVTEKGKYVELRCDPISGHTALYWYRQSLGQGPEFLIYFQGTGAADDSGLPNDRFFAVRPEGSVSTLKIQRTERGDSAVYLCASSPLAGGTDTQYFGPGTRLTVL.

This chain uses TRBV27 with TRBJ1-2; 8 positions match TRBD1. V shed 7 bases and J 3 bases; nucleotides not matched to a gene: 4. The CDR3 consists of 13 residues. Germline CDR1 reads MNHEY; CDR2 reads SMNVEV (reference sequence). CDR3: CASTKQGDYGYTF. The CDR3 DNA is TGTGCCAGCACTAAACAGGGGGACTATGGCTACACCTTC.

The chain joins TRBV7-8 to TRBJ2-7, with D perhaps TRBD1 (5 bases). Germline V gives CDR1 SGHVS, CDR2 FQNEAQ. The V gene lost 2 bases and the J gene lost 5 bases, with 10 bases spanning the gap. This CDR3 is 13 amino acids long. The CDR3 loop reads CASSLNRRDEQYF. CDR3 nucleotides: TGTGCCAGCAGCTTAAATCGCAGGGACGAGCAGTACTTC.

J is TRBJ2-7 and V is TRBV3-1 (or the pseudogene TRBV3-2); TRBD2 aligns across 10 bases. Germline assignment: CDR1 LGHDT and CDR2 YNNKEL (reference sequence). The V and J ends lost 4 bases and 3 bases, in that order; junction bases with no gene match: 6. The CDR3 loop spans 15 amino acids. The CDR3 DNA reads TGTGCCAGCAGCCGAGCGGGAGGGCCGTACTACGAGCAGTACTTC. As protein: CASSRAGGPYYEQYF.